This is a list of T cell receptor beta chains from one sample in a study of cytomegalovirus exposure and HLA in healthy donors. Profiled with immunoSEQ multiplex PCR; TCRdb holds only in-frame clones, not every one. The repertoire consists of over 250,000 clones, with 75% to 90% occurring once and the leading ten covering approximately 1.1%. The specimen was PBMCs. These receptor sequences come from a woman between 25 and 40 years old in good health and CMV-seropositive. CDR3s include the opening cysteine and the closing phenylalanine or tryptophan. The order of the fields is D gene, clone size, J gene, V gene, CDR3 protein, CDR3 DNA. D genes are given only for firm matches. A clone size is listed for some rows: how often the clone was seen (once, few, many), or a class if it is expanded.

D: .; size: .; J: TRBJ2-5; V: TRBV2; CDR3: CASSETWTEVETQYF; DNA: TGTGCCAGCAGTGAAACTTGGACCGAGGTAGAGACCCAGTACTTC
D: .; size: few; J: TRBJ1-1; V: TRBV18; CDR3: CASSPINQKVNTEAFF; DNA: TGTGCCAGCTCGCCCATTAACCAGAAGGTGAACACTGAAGCTTTCTTT
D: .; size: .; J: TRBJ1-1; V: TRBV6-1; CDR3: CASTERGSTEAFF; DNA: TGTGCCAGCACCGAGAGGGGGAGCACTGAAGCTTTCTTT
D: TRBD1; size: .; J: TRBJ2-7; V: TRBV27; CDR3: CASSVSGTASYEQYF; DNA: TGTGCCAGCAGTGTCTCCGGGACAGCCTCCTACGAGCAGTACTTC
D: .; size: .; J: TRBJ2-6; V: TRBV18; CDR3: CASSPTGIRANVLTF; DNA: TGTGCCAGCTCACCCACAGGGATTAGGGCCAACGTCCTGACTTTC
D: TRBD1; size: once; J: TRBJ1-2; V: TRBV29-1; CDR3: CSVGGGQNYGYTF; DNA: TGCAGCGTTGGGGGGGGACAGAACTATGGCTACACCTTC
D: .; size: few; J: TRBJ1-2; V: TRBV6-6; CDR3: CASSYLEVDGYTF; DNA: TGTGCCAGCAGTTACTTGGAAGTGGATGGCTACACCTTC
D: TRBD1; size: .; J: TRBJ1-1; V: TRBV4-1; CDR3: CASSQASDRADRITEAFF; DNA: TGCGCCAGCAGCCAAGCTTCGGACAGGGCCGATCGTATCACTGAAGCTTTCTTT
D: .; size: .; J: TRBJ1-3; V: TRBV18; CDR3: CASSTESSGNTIYF; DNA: TGTGCCAGCTCAACAGAAAGCTCTGGAAACACCATATATTTT
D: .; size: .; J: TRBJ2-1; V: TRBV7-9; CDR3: CASSLEFGEQFF; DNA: TGTGCCAGCAGCTTAGAATTTGGTGAGCAGTTCTTC
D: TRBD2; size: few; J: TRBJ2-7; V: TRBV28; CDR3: CATRTSGTYEQYF; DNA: TGTGCAACAAGGACTAGCGGTACCTACGAGCAGTACTTC
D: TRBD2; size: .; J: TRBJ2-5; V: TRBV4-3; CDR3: CASSQDRAGGNRGTQYF; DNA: TGCGCCAGCAGCCAAGACCGGGCGGGGGGCAATAGGGGGACCCAGTACTTC
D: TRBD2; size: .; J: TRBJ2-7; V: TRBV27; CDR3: CASSFSLAGTDEQYF; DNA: TGTGCCAGCAGTTTTAGCCTAGCGGGAACAGACGAGCAGTACTTC
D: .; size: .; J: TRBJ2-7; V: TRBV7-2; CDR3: CASSTGQREQYF; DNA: TGTGCCAGCAGCACCGGACAGAGGGAGCAGTACTTC
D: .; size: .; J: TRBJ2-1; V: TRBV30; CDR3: CAYHRAPIPYNEQFF; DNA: TGTGCCTACCACAGGGCCCCTATCCCTTACAATGAGCAGTTCTTC
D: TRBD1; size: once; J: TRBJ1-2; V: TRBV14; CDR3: CASSPDRGYGYTF; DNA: TGTGCCAGCAGCCCGGACAGGGGCTATGGCTACACCTTC
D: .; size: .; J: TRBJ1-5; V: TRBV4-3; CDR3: CASSQGGSQPQHF; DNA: TGCGCCAGCAGCCAAGGTGGGAGTCAGCCCCAGCATTTT
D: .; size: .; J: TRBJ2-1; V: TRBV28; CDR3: CASSHGQSSYNEQFF; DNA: TGTGCCAGCAGCCACGGACAGTCCTCCTACAATGAGCAGTTCTTC
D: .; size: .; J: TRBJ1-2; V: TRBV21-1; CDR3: CASSKGCRVVRDYGYTF; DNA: TGTGCCAGCAGCAAAGGCTGCAGGGTAGTTAGGGACTATGGCTACACCTTC
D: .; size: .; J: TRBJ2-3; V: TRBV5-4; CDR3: CASSLRGDTQYF; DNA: TGTGCCAGCAGCTTGCGGGGGGATACGCAGTATTTT
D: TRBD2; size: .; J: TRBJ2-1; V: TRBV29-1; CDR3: CSVRMTSGHSYNEQFF; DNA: TGCAGCGTCCGAATGACTAGCGGGCATTCCTACAATGAGCAGTTCTTC
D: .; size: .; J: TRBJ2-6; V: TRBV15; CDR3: CATSTDLSGANVLTF; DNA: TGTGCCACCAGCACAGACCTTTCTGGGGCCAACGTCCTGACTTTC
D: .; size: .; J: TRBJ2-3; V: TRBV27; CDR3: CASSKGDTQYF; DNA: TGTGCCAGCAGTAAGGGAGATACGCAGTATTTT
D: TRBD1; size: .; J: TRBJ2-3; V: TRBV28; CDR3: CASMRTGSTDTQYF; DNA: TGTGCCAGCATGCGGACAGGAAGCACAGATACGCAGTATTTT